The clone carrying this TCR beta chain has more than one count but fewer than ten. The use of a sample-barcoded 5' primer and a J-beta primer mix characterized a second PCR of roughly 6 to 11 cycles. Carrying 12 random nucleotides, a template-switch adaptor labeled each individual cDNA molecule. TCRdb ran MiXCR on the 5' RACE reads and lists one entry per CDR3 protein. The profile shows approximately 850,000 distinct CDR3 sequences, around two fifths of them singletons. Deletions cut 2 bases from V and 4 bases from J, with 9 bases between. The CDR3 has 14 residues. Germline V gene lookup returns CDR1 MNHEY and CDR2 SVGEGT. This sample was taken from a study of blood T cells in healthy people across ages. Study as a whole: When template switching was applied, about one barcoded beta molecule was captured per two T cells.

The TCR was taken from a man aged 60-69 years in good health. What was sequenced was blood. The chain recombines TRBV6-2 or TRBV6-3 with TRBJ2-4; weak D call: TRBD2 (5 bases). CDR3 bases: TGTGCCAGCAGTTACCGGACTGGAAAAAACATTCAGTACTTC. This translates into CASSYRTGKNIQYF.